Listed below are T cell receptor beta chains from one sample, sequenced in a study of cytomegalovirus exposure and HLA in healthy donors. The table came from immunoSEQ multiplex PCR; TCRdb's copy has only in-frame clones and leaves some out. This sample carries approximately 60,000 clones, over 75% of them seen once, and the ten largest clones take less than 4%. Sequencing input: PBMCs. All receptors derive from a man between 18 and 29 years old in good health and CMV-seronegative. Both conserved end residues are part of each CDR3. Fields, in order: V gene, J gene, CDR3 protein.

V gene: TRBV5-1
J gene: TRBJ2-1
CDR3 protein: CASSASGNEQFF

V gene: TRBV19
J gene: TRBJ2-2
CDR3 protein: CASPARNTGELFF

V gene: TRBV28
J gene: TRBJ1-1
CDR3 protein: CASSYSGTGNTEAFF

V gene: TRBV7-9
J gene: TRBJ1-2
CDR3 protein: CASSVDEGGHGYTF

V gene: TRBV9
J gene: TRBJ1-3
CDR3 protein: CASSVAPSRSGNTIYF

V gene: TRBV2
J gene: TRBJ2-1
CDR3 protein: CASSGGQRIHEQFF

V gene: TRBV7-8
J gene: TRBJ2-1
CDR3 protein: CASRYTSGNYNEQFF

V gene: TRBV5-4
J gene: TRBJ1-2
CDR3 protein: CASSSGHREKIGYTF

V gene: TRBV9
J gene: TRBJ2-7
CDR3 protein: CASSGRDRGGEQYF

V gene: TRBV10-3
J gene: TRBJ2-7
CDR3 protein: CASGARDEQYF

V gene: TRBV6-5
J gene: TRBJ2-3
CDR3 protein: CASTLAGETDTQYF

V gene: TRBV5-1
J gene: TRBJ2-7
CDR3 protein: CASSLGQGSIEQYF

V gene: TRBV6-5
J gene: TRBJ2-7
CDR3 protein: CASSRMGVHEQYF

V gene: TRBV7-3
J gene: TRBJ2-1
CDR3 protein: CASSVHGTGVVEQFF

V gene: TRBV27
J gene: TRBJ1-5
CDR3 protein: CASSFGQGNQPQHF

V gene: TRBV19
J gene: TRBJ2-7
CDR3 protein: CASRREGGRGIYEQYF

V gene: TRBV5-5
J gene: TRBJ2-5
CDR3 protein: CASSPQAGQETQYF

V gene: TRBV6-5
J gene: TRBJ1-5
CDR3 protein: CASSLGAYQPQHF

V gene: TRBV18
J gene: TRBJ2-1
CDR3 protein: CASSFGGDEQFF

V gene: TRBV5-5
J gene: TRBJ2-7
CDR3 protein: CASSTGGTFYSYEQYF

V gene: TRBV6-1
J gene: TRBJ2-3
CDR3 protein: CASSDSSGTSGSLSTDTQYF

V gene: TRBV10-3
J gene: TRBJ2-3
CDR3 protein: CAISPGVGDGTDTQYF

V gene: TRBV18
J gene: TRBJ2-7
CDR3 protein: CASSPPGQGQYEQYF

V gene: TRBV5-1
J gene: TRBJ1-1
CDR3 protein: CASSSTQDSEAFF

V gene: TRBV10-2
J gene: TRBJ1-1
CDR3 protein: CASSNGTGVNTEAFF

V gene: TRBV10-2
J gene: TRBJ2-2
CDR3 protein: CASSGTSGPGELFF

V gene: TRBV27
J gene: TRBJ2-1
CDR3 protein: CASATSASFHEQFF

V gene: TRBV18
J gene: TRBJ1-3
CDR3 protein: CASSPSGDNPGNTIYF

V gene: TRBV6-1
J gene: TRBJ2-7
CDR3 protein: CASSVLTGSSYEQYF

V gene: TRBV11-3
J gene: TRBJ2-5
CDR3 protein: CASSLEVGETQYF

V gene: TRBV6-5
J gene: TRBJ2-7
CDR3 protein: CASSYSREQYF

V gene: TRBV11-3
J gene: TRBJ2-7
CDR3 protein: CASSHGLAGDYEQYF

V gene: TRBV10-3
J gene: TRBJ1-1
CDR3 protein: CAISERGVVTEAFF

V gene: TRBV11-2
J gene: TRBJ2-5
CDR3 protein: CASRPTPGLGRETQYF

V gene: TRBV7-8
J gene: TRBJ2-1
CDR3 protein: CASSHPRLAGGSSYNEQFF

V gene: TRBV13
J gene: TRBJ2-3
CDR3 protein: CASSLWAVSTDTQYF

V gene: TRBV9
J gene: TRBJ1-1
CDR3 protein: CASSAPGIPVAFF

V gene: TRBV19
J gene: TRBJ2-7
CDR3 protein: CASSWAGAQEQYF

V gene: TRBV4-1
J gene: TRBJ1-1
CDR3 protein: CASSPGQNTEAFF

V gene: TRBV5-6
J gene: TRBJ1-5
CDR3 protein: CASSLWDRGNQPQHF

V gene: TRBV4-2
J gene: TRBJ2-7
CDR3 protein: CASSRGPEQYF

V gene: TRBV28
J gene: TRBJ1-1
CDR3 protein: CASSATEMNTEAFF

V gene: TRBV25-1
J gene: TRBJ2-7
CDR3 protein: CASSEYAGTYEQYF

V gene: TRBV29-1
J gene: TRBJ2-1
CDR3 protein: CSVEGLGGSPYNEQFF

V gene: TRBV13
J gene: TRBJ2-1
CDR3 protein: CASSPRLANEQFF

V gene: TRBV29-1
J gene: TRBJ1-2
CDR3 protein: CSVASDTGYTF

V gene: TRBV15
J gene: TRBJ2-1
CDR3 protein: CATSNQGNEQFF

V gene: TRBV7-2
J gene: TRBJ2-1
CDR3 protein: CASSLGLAGNEQFF

V gene: TRBV2
J gene: TRBJ2-7
CDR3 protein: CASKVVRGVYEQYF

V gene: TRBV28
J gene: TRBJ1-1
CDR3 protein: CASGGQSVATEAFF

V gene: TRBV7-2
J gene: TRBJ2-1
CDR3 protein: CASRMPGLAGGEQFF

V gene: TRBV19
J gene: TRBJ2-1
CDR3 protein: CASNPTSRRGYNEQFF

V gene: TRBV2
J gene: TRBJ2-7
CDR3 protein: CASSLTSGTYEQYF

V gene: TRBV18
J gene: TRBJ1-1
CDR3 protein: CASSPRTEGAAEAFF

V gene: TRBV28
J gene: TRBJ2-3
CDR3 protein: CASSSSLGLAGVTDTQYF

V gene: TRBV28
J gene: TRBJ2-3
CDR3 protein: CASSLDRRWAELTDTQYF